This TCR beta chain was observed in a study of blood T cell repertoires in COVID-19. Whole-study context: Spain, Italy and the United States supplied samples that represented acute and convalescent COVID-19.

Repertoires were generated with immunoSEQ multiplex PCR, while TCRdb's copy carries only in-frame clones and drops some. The repertoire consists of some 350,000 clones, with about four fifths occurring once and the leading ten covering 2.5% to 3.5%. V was shortened by 7 bases and J by 10 bases, with 19 bases between the two germline ends. The CDR3 is 12 amino acids. Germline values: CDR1 SQVTM, CDR2 ANQGSEA. The rearrangement joins TRBV29-1 to TRBJ1-2, with a weak D call TRBD1 (5 bases). The sample was peripheral blood. The TCR comes from a man between 25 and 39 years old with active or convalescent COVID-19. CDR3 in DNA: TGCAGCGCCACGAGGGGAACGGGAGCCTACACCTTC. As protein: CSATRGTGAYTF.